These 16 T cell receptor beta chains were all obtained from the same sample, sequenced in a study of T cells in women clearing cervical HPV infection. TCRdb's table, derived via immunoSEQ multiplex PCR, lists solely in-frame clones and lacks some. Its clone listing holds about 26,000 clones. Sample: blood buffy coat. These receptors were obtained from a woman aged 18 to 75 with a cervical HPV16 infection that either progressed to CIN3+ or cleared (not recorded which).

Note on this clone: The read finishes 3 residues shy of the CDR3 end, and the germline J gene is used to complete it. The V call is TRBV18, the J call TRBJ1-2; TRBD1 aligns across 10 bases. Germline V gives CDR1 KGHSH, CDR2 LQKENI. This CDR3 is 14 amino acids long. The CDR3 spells CASCTGTGAYDYTF. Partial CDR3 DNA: TGTGCCAGCTGTACCGGGACAGGGGCCTACGAC.

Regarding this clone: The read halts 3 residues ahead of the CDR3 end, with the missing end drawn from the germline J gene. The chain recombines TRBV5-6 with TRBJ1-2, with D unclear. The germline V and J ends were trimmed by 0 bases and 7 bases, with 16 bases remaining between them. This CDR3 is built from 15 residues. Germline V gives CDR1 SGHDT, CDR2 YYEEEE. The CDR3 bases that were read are TGTGCCAGCAGCTTGGATCGGGGTAATAGCGGTGGC. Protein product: CASSLDRGNSGG. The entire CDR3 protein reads CASSLDRGNSGGYTF.

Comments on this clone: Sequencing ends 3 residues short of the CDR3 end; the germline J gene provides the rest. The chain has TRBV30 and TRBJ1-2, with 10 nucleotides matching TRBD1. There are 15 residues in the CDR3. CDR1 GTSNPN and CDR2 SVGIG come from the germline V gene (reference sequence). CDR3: CAWEIRDRGNYDYTF. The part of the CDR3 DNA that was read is TGTGCCTGGGAGATAAGGGACAGGGGCAACTACGAC.

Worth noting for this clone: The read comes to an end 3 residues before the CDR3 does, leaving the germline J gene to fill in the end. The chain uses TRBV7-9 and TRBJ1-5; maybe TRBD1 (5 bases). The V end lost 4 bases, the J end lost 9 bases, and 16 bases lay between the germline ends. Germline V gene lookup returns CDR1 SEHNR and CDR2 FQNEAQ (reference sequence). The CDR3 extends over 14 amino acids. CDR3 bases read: TGTGCCAGCAGCTCTTCCAGGGAGGAGGCGCCC. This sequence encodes CASSSSREEAP. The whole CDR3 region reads CASSSSREEAPQHF.

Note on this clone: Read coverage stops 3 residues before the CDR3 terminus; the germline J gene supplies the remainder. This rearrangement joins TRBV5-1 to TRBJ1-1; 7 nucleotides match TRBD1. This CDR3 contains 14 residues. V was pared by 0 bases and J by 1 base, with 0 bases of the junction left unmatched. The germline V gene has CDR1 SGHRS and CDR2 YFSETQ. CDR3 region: CASSLAGGNTEAFF. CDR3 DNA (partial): TGCGCCAGCAGCTTGGCAGGGGGGAACACTGAA.

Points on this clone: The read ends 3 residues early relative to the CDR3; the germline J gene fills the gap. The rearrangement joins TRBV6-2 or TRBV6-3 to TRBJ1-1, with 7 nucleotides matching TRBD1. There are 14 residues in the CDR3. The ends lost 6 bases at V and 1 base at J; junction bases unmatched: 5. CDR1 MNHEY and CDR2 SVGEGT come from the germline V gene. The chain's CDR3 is CASSYRGANTEAFF. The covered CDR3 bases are TGTGCCAGCAGCTACAGGGGAGCGAACACTGAA.

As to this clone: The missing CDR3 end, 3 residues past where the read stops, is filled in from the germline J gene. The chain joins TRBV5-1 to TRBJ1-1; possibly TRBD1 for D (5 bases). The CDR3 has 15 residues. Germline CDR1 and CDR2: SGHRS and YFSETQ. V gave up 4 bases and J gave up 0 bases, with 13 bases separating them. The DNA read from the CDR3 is TGCGCCAGCAGCAAGGAGACAGTCATGAACACTGAA. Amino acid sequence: CASSKETVMNTE. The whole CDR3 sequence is CASSKETVMNTEAFF.

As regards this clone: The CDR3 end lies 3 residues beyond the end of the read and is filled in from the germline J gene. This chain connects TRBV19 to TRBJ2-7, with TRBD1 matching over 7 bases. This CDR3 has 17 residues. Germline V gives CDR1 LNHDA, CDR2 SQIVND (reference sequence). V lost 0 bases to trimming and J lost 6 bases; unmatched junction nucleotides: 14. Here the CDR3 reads CASSIDSQGFLLSEQYF. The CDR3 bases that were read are TGTGCCAGTAGTATAGATTCACAGGGGTTCCTCCTCTCCGAG.

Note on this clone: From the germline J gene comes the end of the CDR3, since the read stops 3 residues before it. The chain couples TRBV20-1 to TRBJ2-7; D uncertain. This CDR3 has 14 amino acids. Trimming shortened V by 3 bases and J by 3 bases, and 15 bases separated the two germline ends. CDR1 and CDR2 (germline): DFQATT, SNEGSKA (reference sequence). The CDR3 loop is CSARPRLKIYEQYF. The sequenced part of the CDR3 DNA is TGCAGTGCTAGGCCCCGACTCAAAATCTACGAG.

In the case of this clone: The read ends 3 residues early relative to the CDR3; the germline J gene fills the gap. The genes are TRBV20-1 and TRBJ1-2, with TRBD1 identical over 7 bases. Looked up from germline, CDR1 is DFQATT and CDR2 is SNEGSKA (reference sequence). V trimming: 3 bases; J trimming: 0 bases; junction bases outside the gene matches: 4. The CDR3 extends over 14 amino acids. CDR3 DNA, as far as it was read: TGCAGTGCTAGTGTGACAGGGACTAACTATGGC. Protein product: CSASVTGTNYG. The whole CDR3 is CSASVTGTNYGYTF.

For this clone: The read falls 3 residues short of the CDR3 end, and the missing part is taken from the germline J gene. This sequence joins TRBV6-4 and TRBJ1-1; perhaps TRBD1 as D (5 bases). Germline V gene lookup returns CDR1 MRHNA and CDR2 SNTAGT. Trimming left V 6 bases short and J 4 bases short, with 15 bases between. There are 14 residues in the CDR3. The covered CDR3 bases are TGTGCCAGCAGCCTCCAACCAGGGCGCACTGAA. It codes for CASSLQPGRTE. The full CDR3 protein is CASSLQPGRTEAFF.

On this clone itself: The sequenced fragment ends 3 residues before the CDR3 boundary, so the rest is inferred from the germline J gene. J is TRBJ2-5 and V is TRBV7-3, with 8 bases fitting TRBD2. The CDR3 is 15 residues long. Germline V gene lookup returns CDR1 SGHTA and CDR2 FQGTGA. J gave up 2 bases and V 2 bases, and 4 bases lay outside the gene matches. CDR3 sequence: CASSLAGGEQETQYF. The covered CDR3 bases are TGTGCCAGCAGCTTAGCGGGGGGCGAACAAGAGACC.

CDR3 sequence reads: CASSYSSHWDRGNQPQHF. Incomplete CDR3 DNA: TGTGCCAGCAGTTACTCTTCTCATTGGGACAGGGGCAATCAGCCC. This rearrangement joins TRBV6-7 to TRBJ1-5, with 9 bases matching TRBD1. The sequence runs out 3 residues before the end of the CDR3; the remainder is reconstructed from the germline J gene. TRBV6-7 is an ORF; its function is uncertain. This CDR3 is 18 amino acids long. Trimming took 0 bases from V and 2 from J; bases not matched to a gene: 8.

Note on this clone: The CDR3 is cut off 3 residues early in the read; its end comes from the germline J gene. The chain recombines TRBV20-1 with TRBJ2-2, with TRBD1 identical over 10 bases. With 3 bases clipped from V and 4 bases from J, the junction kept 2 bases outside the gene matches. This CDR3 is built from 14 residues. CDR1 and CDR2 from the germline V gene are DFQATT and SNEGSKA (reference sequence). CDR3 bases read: TGCAGTGCTAGGGGACAGGGGTTCACCGGGGAG. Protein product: CSARGQGFTGE. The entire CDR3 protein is CSARGQGFTGELFF.

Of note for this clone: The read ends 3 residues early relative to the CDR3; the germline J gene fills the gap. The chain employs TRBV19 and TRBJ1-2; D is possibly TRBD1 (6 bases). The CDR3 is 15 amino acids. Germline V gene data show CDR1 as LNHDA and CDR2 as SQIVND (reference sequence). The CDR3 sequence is CASSHRAVRGYDYTF. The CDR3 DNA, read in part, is TGTGCCAGTAGTCACAGGGCTGTTCGGGGCTACGAC. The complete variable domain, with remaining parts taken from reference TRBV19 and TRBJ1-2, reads DGGITQSPKYLFRKEGQNVTLSCEQNLNHDAMYWYRQDPGQGLRLIYYSQIVNDFQKGDIAEGYSVSREKKESFPLTVTSAQKNPTAFYLCASSHRAVRGYDYTFGSGTRLTVV.

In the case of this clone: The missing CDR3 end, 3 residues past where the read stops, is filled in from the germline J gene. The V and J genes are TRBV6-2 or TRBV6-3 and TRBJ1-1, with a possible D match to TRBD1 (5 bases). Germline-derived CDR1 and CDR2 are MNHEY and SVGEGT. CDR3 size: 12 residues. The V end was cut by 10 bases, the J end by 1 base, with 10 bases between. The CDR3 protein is CATDRGNTEAFF. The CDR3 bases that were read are TGTGCCACCGATAGGGGGAACACTGAA.